The rows below give T cell receptor beta chains drawn from one sample of a study of blood T cell repertoires in COVID-19. Assay: immunoSEQ multiplex PCR; the TCRdb copy retains only in-frame clones and omits some. The profile covers fewer than 400,000 clones, with about 90% appearing a single time and 1.7% taken by the ten largest. The sequencing sample was made of PBMCs or T cells enriched from blood (not recorded which). The receptor set was obtained from a woman in her 30s who had recovered from COVID-19. CDR3s include the opening cysteine and the closing phenylalanine or tryptophan. Fields, in order: CDR3 protein, D gene, V gene. A D gene is named only where the DNA matches it firmly.

CDR3 protein: CASSQVSGLQNEKLFF; D gene: NA; V gene: TRBV4-3
CDR3 protein: CASSPLGGTGNTIYF; D gene: NA; V gene: TRBV6-5
CDR3 protein: CSASQGVPGNTIYF; D gene: TRBD1; V gene: TRBV29-1
CDR3 protein: CASSLPGANGYTF; D gene: NA; V gene: TRBV12-3/TRBV12-4
CDR3 protein: CASSEYGQTYGYTF; D gene: NA; V gene: TRBV25-1
CDR3 protein: CASSRTVDQPQHF; D gene: NA; V gene: TRBV5-1
CDR3 protein: CASSPGTGYKPLHF; D gene: TRBD1; V gene: TRBV7-2
CDR3 protein: CASSMTGGMTEAFF; D gene: TRBD1; V gene: TRBV19
CDR3 protein: CASSQGQQETQYF; D gene: TRBD1; V gene: TRBV11-2
CDR3 protein: CASSPQGLTTDTQYF; D gene: NA; V gene: TRBV5-5
CDR3 protein: CASSLAQRGVADTQYF; D gene: TRBD2; V gene: TRBV11-3
CDR3 protein: CATSMRTGFVGANVLTF; D gene: TRBD1; V gene: TRBV15
CDR3 protein: CASSSSAAEQETQYF; D gene: NA; V gene: TRBV28
CDR3 protein: CASSFRGGSYNSPLHF; D gene: NA; V gene: TRBV28
CDR3 protein: CASSKEQGKFGELFF; D gene: NA; V gene: TRBV21-1
CDR3 protein: CASSPGGFTEAFF; D gene: TRBD1; V gene: TRBV13
CDR3 protein: CAISLGQGDQPQHF; D gene: TRBD1; V gene: TRBV10-3
CDR3 protein: CASSVGTASNQPQHF; D gene: TRBD1; V gene: TRBV2
CDR3 protein: CASRRGTAENEKLFF; D gene: TRBD1; V gene: TRBV11-2
CDR3 protein: CASSQNRHYGYTF; D gene: NA; V gene: TRBV28
CDR3 protein: CASRLREQYF; D gene: NA; V gene: TRBV5-8
CDR3 protein: CASSLELNQPQHF; D gene: NA; V gene: TRBV5-4
CDR3 protein: CATSDLTSADRYTDTQYF; D gene: NA; V gene: TRBV24-1
CDR3 protein: CASSQEPGEAFF; D gene: NA; V gene: TRBV3-1/TRBV3-2
CDR3 protein: CASSGNRVQTSEQYF; D gene: NA; V gene: TRBV19
CDR3 protein: CASSPQRVTYTGELFF; D gene: NA; V gene: TRBV5-1
CDR3 protein: CASSLSGSGRIFFRTDTQYF; D gene: TRBD2; V gene: TRBV7-6
CDR3 protein: CASSRTGNTGELFF; D gene: NA; V gene: TRBV6-6
CDR3 protein: CASSHGQGFPYEQYF; D gene: TRBD1; V gene: TRBV7-3
CDR3 protein: CASSLGQGNPYGYTF; D gene: NA; V gene: TRBV7-9
CDR3 protein: CASSQESRTSGTNEQYF; D gene: TRBD2; V gene: TRBV4-1
CDR3 protein: CASSLTHSGLGNTEAFF; D gene: NA; V gene: TRBV7-2
CDR3 protein: CASTGEDYGYTF; D gene: NA; V gene: TRBV12-3/TRBV12-4
CDR3 protein: CAISDQGAQPQHF; D gene: TRBD1; V gene: TRBV10-3
CDR3 protein: CASSRELIGGLNTEAFF; D gene: NA; V gene: TRBV2
CDR3 protein: CASRQGNYGYTF; D gene: TRBD1; V gene: TRBV10-3
CDR3 protein: CSVDYRDKKWGFNYGYTF; D gene: NA; V gene: TRBV29-1
CDR3 protein: CAWSVTGTDIGELFF; D gene: TRBD1; V gene: TRBV30
CDR3 protein: CASSLGGYAGRYGYTF; D gene: NA; V gene: TRBV13
CDR3 protein: CASSDRAGNTIYF; D gene: NA; V gene: TRBV9
CDR3 protein: CASSRPTGREHNYGYTF; D gene: TRBD1; V gene: TRBV19
CDR3 protein: CAIRTGSGEAFF; D gene: NA; V gene: TRBV10-3